The sample holds a few counts of the clone carrying this TCR beta chain. Unique molecular identifiers were built into the TCRbeta library. TCRdb passed the PCR reads through MiXCR, listing each CDR3 protein once. Counted here are 330,000 or so distinct CDR3 sequences, about a tenth occurring once; the ten biggest clones make up approximately 2.3%. This sample is part of a study of T-cell reconstitution after alpha-beta-depleted transplantation in children. The CDR3 loop spans 14 amino acids. Germline-derived CDR1 and CDR2 are SGHDN and FVKESK. The V and J ends lost 4 bases and 1 base respectively, with 10 bases between them.

The sequencing here drew on PBMCs from the stem cell graft donor, taken from the stem cell graft. The chain employs TRBV14 and TRBJ1-1; D is unresolved. This receptor was identified in a human donor who donated a stem cell graft to a child with acute lymphoblastic leukemia. CDR3 in amino acids: CASSRGKGNTEAFF. For the CDR3, the DNA is TGTGCCAGCAGCCGTGGAAAGGGGAACACTGAAGCTTTCTTT.